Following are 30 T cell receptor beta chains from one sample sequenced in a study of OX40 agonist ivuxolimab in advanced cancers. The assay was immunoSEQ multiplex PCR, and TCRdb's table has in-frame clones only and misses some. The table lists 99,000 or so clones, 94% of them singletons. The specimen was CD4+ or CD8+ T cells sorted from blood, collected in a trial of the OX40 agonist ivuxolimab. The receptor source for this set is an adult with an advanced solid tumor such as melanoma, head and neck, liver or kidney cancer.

The CDR3 protein is CASSYDGRYYEQYF. Here the CDR3 DNA reads TGTGCCAGCAGTTACGACGGGAGGTACTACGAGCAGTACTTC. V and J are TRBV6-5 and TRBJ2-7; 7 positions match TRBD2. J lost 3 bases, V lost 2 bases, and 4 bases had no gene match. Germline CDR1 is MNHEY and CDR2 is SVGAGI. This CDR3 contains 14 residues.

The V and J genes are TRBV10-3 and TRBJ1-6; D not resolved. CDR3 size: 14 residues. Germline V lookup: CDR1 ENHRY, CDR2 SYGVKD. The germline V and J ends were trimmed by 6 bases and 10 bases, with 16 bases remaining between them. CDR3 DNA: TGTGCCATCAGGTCCGTTTCCTCTGAGTCACCCCTCCACTTT. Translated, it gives CAIRSVSSESPLHF.

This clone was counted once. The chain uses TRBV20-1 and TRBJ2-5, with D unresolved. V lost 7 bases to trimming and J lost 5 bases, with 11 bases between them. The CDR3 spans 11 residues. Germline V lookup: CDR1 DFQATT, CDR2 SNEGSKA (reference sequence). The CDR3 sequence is CSEMKRETQYF. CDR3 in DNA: TGCAGTGAAATGAAGAGGGAGACCCAGTACTTC.

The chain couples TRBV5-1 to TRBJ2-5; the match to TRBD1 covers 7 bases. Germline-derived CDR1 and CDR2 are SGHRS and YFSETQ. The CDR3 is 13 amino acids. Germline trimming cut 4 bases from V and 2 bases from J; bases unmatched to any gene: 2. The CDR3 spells CASSPTGQETQYF. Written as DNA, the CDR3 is TGCGCCAGCAGCCCGACAGGGCAAGAGACCCAGTACTTC.

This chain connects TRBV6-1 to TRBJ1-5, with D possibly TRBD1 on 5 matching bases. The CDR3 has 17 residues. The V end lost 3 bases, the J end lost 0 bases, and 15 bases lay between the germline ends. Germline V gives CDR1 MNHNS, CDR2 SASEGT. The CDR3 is CASSDREMEYSNQPQHF. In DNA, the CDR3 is TGTGCCAGCAGTGACAGGGAAATGGAATATAGCAATCAGCCCCAGCATTTT.

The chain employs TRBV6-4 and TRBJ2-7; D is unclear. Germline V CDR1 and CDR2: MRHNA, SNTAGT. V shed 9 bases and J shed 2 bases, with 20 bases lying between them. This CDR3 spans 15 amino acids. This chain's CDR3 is CARSLPRRLAYEQYF. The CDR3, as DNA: TGTGCCAGATCCCTCCCCCGCAGGCTAGCCTACGAGCAGTACTTC.

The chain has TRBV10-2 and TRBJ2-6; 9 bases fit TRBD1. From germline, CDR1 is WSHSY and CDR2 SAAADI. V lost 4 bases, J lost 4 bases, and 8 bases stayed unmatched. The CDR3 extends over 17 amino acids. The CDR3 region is CASSAGQGVTGANVLTF. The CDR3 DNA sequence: TGCGCCAGCAGTGCGGGACAGGGTGTGACAGGGGCCAACGTCCTGACTTTC.

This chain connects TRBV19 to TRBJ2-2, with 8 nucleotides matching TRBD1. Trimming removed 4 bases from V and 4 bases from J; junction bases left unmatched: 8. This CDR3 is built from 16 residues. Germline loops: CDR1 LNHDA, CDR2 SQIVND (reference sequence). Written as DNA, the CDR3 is TGTGCCAGTAGTACCCCTGTAGGGACAGGCACCGGGGAGCTGTTTTTT. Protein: CASSTPVGTGTGELFF.

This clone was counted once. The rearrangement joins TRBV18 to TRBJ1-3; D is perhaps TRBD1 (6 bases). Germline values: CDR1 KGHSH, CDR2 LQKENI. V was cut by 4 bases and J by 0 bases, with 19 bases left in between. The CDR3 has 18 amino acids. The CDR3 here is CASSRTTGTLDSGNTIYF. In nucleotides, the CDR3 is TGTGCCAGCTCACGAACTACCGGGACACTCGACTCTGGAAACACCATATATTTT.

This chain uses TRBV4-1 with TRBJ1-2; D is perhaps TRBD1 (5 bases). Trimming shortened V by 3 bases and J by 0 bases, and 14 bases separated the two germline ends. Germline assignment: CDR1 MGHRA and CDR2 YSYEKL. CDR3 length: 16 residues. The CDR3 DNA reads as TGCGCCAGCAGCCAGGGGGGGGATATTGCTAACTATGGCTACACCTTC. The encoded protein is CASSQGGDIANYGYTF.

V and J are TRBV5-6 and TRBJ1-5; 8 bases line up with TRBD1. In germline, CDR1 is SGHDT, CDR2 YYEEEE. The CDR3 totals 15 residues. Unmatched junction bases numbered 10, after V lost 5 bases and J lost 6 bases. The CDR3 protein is CASRSRTGPSQPQHF. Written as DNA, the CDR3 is TGTGCCAGCAGGTCCCGGACAGGGCCAAGTCAGCCCCAGCATTTT. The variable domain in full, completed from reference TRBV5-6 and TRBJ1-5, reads DAGVTQSPTHLIKTRGQQVTLRCSPKSGHDTVSWYQQALGQGPQFIFQYYEEEERQRGNFPDRFSGHQFPNYSSELNVNALLLGDSALYLCASRSRTGPSQPQHFGDGTRLSIL.

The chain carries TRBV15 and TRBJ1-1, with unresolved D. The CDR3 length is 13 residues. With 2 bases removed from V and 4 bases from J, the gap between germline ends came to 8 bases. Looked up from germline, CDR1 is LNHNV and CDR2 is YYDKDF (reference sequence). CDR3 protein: CATSRLAGTEAFF. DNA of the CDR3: TGTGCCACCAGCAGACTCGCGGGCACTGAAGCTTTCTTT.

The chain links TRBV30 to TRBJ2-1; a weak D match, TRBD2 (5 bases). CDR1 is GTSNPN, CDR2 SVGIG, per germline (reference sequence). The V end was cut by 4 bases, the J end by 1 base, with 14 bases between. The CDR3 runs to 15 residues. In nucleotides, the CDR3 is TGTGCCTGGATTCCCGGCGGGCCTTCCTACAATGAGCAGTTCTTC. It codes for CAWIPGGPSYNEQFF.

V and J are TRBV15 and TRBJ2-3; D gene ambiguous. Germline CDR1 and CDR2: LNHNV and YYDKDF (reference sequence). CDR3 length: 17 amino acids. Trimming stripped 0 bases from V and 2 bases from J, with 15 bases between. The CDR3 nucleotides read TGTGCCACCAGCAGAGATGCCCTTTTTTTACTCACAGATACGCAGTATTTT. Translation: CATSRDALFLLTDTQYF.

CDR3 sequence: CATSRGGTITSTDTQYF. The CDR3 DNA follows: TGTGCCACCAGCAGAGGGGGAACTATTACTAGCACAGATACGCAGTATTTT. This chain connects TRBV15 to TRBJ2-3; no definite D call. The V and J ends lost 1 base and 0 bases respectively, with 14 bases between them. The CDR3 is 17 amino acids. Germline V lookup: CDR1 LNHNV, CDR2 YYDKDF (reference sequence).

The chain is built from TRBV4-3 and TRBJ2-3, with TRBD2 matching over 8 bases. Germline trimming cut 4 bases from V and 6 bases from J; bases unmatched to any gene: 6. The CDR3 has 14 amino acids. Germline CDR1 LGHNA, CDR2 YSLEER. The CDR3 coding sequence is TGCGCCAGCAGCCCAGGCGGGGGGCGGGATACGCAGTATTTT. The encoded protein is CASSPGGGRDTQYF.

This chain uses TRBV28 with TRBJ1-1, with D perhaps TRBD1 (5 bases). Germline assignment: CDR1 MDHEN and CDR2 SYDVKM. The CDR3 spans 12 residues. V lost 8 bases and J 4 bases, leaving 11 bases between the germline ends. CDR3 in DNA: TGTGCCAGCGCCGGGGGGGGCACTGAAGCTTTCTTT. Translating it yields CASAGGGTEAFF.

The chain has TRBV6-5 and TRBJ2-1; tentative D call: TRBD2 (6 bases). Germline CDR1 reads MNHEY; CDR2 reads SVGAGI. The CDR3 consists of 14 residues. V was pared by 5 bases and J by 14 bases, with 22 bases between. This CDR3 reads CASSLPGNGRREFF. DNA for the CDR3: TGTGCCAGCAGTCTACCGGGGAATGGGAGGCGAGAGTTCTTC.

The CDR3 bases are TGTGCCAGCAGCTTGACTAGCTTCCCCTCCAATGAGCAGTTCTTC. Protein sequence: CASSLTSFPSNEQFF. This chain links TRBV7-2 with TRBJ2-1; 7 bases are shared with TRBD2. This CDR3 region has 15 residues. CDR1 is SGHTA and CDR2 is FQGNSA in the germline V gene. Trimming removed 3 bases from V and 6 bases from J; junction bases left unmatched: 8.

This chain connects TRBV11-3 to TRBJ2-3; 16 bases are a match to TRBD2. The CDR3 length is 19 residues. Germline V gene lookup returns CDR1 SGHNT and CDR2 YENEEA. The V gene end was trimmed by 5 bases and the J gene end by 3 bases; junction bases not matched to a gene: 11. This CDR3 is CASSARPGLAGGPTDTQYF. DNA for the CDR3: TGTGCCAGCAGCGCCCGCCCGGGACTAGCGGGGGGGCCAACAGATACGCAGTATTTT.

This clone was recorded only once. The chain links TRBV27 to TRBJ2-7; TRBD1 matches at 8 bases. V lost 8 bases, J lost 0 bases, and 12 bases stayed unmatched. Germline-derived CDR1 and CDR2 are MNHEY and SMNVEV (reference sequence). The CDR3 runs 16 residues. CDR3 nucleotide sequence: TGTGCCAGCCGATCCCTTCTACAGGGGGACTCCTACGAGCAGTACTTC. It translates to CASRSLLQGDSYEQYF.

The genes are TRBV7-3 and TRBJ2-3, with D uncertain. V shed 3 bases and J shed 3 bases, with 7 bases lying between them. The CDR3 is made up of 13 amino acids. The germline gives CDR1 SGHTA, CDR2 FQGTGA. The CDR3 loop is CASSLMGTDTQYF. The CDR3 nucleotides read TGTGCCAGCAGCTTGATGGGGACAGATACGCAGTATTTT. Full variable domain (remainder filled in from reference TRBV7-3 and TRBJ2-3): GAGVSQTPSNKVTEKGKYVELRCDPISGHTALYWYRQSLGQGPEFLIYFQGTGAADDSGLPNDRFFAVRPEGSVSTLKIQRTERGDSAVYLCASSLMGTDTQYFGPGTRLTVL.

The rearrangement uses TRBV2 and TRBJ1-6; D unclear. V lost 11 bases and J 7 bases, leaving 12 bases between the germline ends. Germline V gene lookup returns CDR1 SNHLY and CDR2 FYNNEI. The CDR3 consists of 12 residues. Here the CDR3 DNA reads TGTGCCGCAGCCACAAGGAATTCACCCCTCCACTTT. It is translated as CAAATRNSPLHF.

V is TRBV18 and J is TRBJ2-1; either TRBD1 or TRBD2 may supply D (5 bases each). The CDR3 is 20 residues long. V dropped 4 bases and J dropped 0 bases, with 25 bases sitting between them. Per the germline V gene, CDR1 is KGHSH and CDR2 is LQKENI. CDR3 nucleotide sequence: TGTGCCAGCTCACGGGCCACTTTAACGGGGCTAGTTAGCTCCTACAATGAGCAGTTCTTC. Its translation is CASSRATLTGLVSSYNEQFF.

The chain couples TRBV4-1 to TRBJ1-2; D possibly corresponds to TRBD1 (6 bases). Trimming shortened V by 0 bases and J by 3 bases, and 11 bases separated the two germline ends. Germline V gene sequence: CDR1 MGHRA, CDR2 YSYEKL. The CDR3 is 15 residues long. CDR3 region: CASSQDRGSDYGYTF. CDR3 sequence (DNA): TGCGCCAGCAGCCAAGATAGGGGGTCTGACTATGGCTACACCTTC.

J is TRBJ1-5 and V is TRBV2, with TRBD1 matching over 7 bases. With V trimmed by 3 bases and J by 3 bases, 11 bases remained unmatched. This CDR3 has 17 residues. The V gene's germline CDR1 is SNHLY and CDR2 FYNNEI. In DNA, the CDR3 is TGTGCCAGCAGTGATTATGGGCAGGGGGTTATCAATCAGCCCCAGCATTTT. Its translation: CASSDYGQGVINQPQHF.

The CDR3 DNA reads TGTGCCAGCAGCTTAGCGCGGGCTAGCGGGGTCAAAGAGACCCAGTACTTC. It specifies CASSLARASGVKETQYF. This chain links TRBV7-6 with TRBJ2-5, with 9 bases aligning to TRBD2. CDR3 size: 17 residues. The ends lost 0 bases at V and 3 bases at J; junction bases unmatched: 8. Germline CDR1 and CDR2: SGHVS and FNYEAQ.

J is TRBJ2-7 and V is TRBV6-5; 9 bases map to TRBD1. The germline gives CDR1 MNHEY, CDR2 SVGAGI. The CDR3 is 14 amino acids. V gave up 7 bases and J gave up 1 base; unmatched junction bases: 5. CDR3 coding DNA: TGTGCCAGCACCTACGGACAGGGGTCCTACGAGCAGTACTTC. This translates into CASTYGQGSYEQYF.

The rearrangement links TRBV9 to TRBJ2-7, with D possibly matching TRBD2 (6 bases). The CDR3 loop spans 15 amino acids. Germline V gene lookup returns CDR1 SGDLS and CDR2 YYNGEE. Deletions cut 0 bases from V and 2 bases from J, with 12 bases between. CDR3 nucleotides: TGTGCCAGCAGCGTAGCTACGGGACTGGCCTACGAGCAGTACTTC. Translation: CASSVATGLAYEQYF.

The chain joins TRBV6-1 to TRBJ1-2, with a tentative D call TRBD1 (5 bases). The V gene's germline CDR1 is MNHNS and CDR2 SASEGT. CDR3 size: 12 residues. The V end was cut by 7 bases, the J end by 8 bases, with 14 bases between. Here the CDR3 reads CASTVWGEGYTF. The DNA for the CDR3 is TGTGCCAGCACCGTTTGGGGGGAGGGCTACACCTTC.